These T cell receptor beta chains were read from a single sample in a study of shared clonotypes between healthy human individuals. Some clones are missing from TCRdb's copy, which holds only in-frame ones; the method was immunoSEQ multiplex PCR. The repertoire holds about 2.5 million clones, with roughly 92% as singletons. Material for sequencing was naive CD4+ T cells from PBMCs. The receptors come from a man aged 18 to 30 in good health. Some clones in this sample may be carry-over from other donors' samples. CDR3s include the opening cysteine and the closing phenylalanine or tryptophan.

J	V	CDR3
TRBJ1-4	TRBV2	CASSRGSGEKLFF
TRBJ1-1	TRBV5-1	CASSSRGSGQGNTEAFF
TRBJ1-5	TRBV28	CASSPELSNQPQHF
TRBJ2-5	TRBV7-2	CASTQRSSGRETQYF
TRBJ1-2	TRBV28	CASKVSGGQYGYTF
TRBJ2-3	TRBV10-3	CAISGGTGGTDTQYF
TRBJ2-2	TRBV27	CASSPPSGRAWVVAGELFF
TRBJ1-1	TRBV18	CASSPPIRERGAFF
TRBJ1-2	TRBV9	CASSPRQGAGYNYGYTF
TRBJ1-5	TRBV7-9	CASSGDSNQPQHF
TRBJ1-1	TRBV4-2	CASSQDQGSTWGPGGNTEAFF
TRBJ2-7	TRBV19	CASSIDPGPDSYEQYF
TRBJ2-5	TRBV7-9	CASSSEGTSDRETQYF
TRBJ2-7	TRBV7-8	CASSLAGAYAEQYF
TRBJ1-2	TRBV7-8	CASSLGQGFGYTF
TRBJ1-5	TRBV19	CASSSRGDGQPQHF
TRBJ1-5	TRBV27	CASSGGVGNQPQHF
TRBJ1-5	TRBV29-1	CSVLEGGGYQPQHF
TRBJ1-5	TRBV6-5	CASRRNSNQPQHF
TRBJ2-1	TRBV27	CASSGATSGFYNEQFF
TRBJ2-7	TRBV30	CALYDIPAREQYF
TRBJ1-5	TRBV5-6	CASSLAWAEPQHF
TRBJ1-1	TRBV28	CASSYDSWGEAFF
TRBJ2-3	TRBV7-2	CASSLDVWTAGDTQYF
TRBJ2-1	TRBV7-2	CASSLSTGPRTYNEQFF
TRBJ2-2	TRBV25-1	CASSDPNGLGWNTGELFF
TRBJ2-1	TRBV18	CASSPPENSGRGNYNEQFF
TRBJ2-4	TRBV30	CALWRERENIQYF
TRBJ1-4	TRBV28	CASSLSGDEKLFF
TRBJ1-1	TRBV5-6	CASSLLRVLSMNTEAFF
TRBJ2-5	TRBV6-5	CASSYSIGREETQYF
TRBJ1-4	TRBV7-9	CASNNPGATTNEKLFF
TRBJ2-7	TRBV27	CASSSLGTLSSYEQYF
TRBJ2-5	TRBV19	CASSPPRDRGLETQYF
TRBJ2-7	TRBV5-5	CASSLARNEQYF
TRBJ2-5	TRBV30	CAWSVLGLGGETQYF
TRBJ1-2	TRBV27	CASSPLSRDRGLNYGYTF
TRBJ2-4	TRBV7-9	CASSRRQGDLAKNIQYF
TRBJ2-1	TRBV7-3	CASSLETTNEQFF
TRBJ2-6	TRBV9	CASSLAGDGANVLTF
TRBJ1-2	TRBV28	CASRSTTGTTNYGYTF
TRBJ1-2	TRBV7-9	CASSLGQGRPNYGYTF
TRBJ2-3	TRBV6-1	CASSGQGGSTDTQYF
TRBJ1-1	TRBV7-3	CASSLTAGSTEAFF
TRBJ1-5	TRBV30	CAWSSPGGLWAANQPQHF
TRBJ2-3	TRBV5-1	CASSSEVRVTDTQYF
TRBJ1-1	TRBV25-1	CASSTEHSGSEAFF
TRBJ2-1	TRBV9	CASSVEGLAVNEQFF
TRBJ1-2	TRBV10-3	CAIGTGYGYTF
TRBJ2-5	TRBV9	CASTQGTIGNQYF
TRBJ2-6	TRBV2	CASSAFSGANVLTF
TRBJ2-5	TRBV4-3	CASSQVLGTPGRETQYF
TRBJ2-5	TRBV4-1	CASSRTEQAETQYF